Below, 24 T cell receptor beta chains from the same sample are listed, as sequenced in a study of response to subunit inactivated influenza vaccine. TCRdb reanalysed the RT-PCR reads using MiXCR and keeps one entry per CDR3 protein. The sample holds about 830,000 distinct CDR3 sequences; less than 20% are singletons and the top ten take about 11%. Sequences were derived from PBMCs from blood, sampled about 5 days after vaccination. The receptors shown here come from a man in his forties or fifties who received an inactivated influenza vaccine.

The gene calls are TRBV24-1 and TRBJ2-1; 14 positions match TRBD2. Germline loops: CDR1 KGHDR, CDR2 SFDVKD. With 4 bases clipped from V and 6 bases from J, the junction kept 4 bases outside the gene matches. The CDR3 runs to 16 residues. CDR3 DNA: TGTGCCACCAGTGACTCCGGACTAGCGGGAGGCAATGAGCAGTTCTTC. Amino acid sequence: CATSDSGLAGGNEQFF.

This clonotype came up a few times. The CDR3 DNA reads as TGTGCCACGAAGCGTTTGACAGGCTACAATGAGCAGTTCTTC. This codes for CATKRLTGYNEQFF. V usage is TRBV7-2 and J usage is TRBJ2-1; perhaps TRBD1 as D (6 bases). Germline CDR1 and CDR2: SGHTA and FQGNSA. The ends were cut back, 10 bases at V and 3 bases at J, with 16 bases in the middle. CDR3 length: 14 residues.

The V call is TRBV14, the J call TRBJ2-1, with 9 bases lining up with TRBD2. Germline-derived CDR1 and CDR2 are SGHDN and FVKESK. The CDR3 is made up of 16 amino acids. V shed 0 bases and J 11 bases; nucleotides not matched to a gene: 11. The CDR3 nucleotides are TGTGCCAGCAGCCAAGAGGGACTAGCCTCACTTTCTCAGCAGTTCTTC. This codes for CASSQEGLASLSQQFF.

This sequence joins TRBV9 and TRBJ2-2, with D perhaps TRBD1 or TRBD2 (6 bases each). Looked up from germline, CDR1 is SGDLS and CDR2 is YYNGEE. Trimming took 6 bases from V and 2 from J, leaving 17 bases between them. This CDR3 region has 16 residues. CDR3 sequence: CASTARGDRNTGELFF. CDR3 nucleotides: TGTGCCAGCACCGCTAGGGGGGACCGCAACACCGGGGAGCTGTTTTTT.

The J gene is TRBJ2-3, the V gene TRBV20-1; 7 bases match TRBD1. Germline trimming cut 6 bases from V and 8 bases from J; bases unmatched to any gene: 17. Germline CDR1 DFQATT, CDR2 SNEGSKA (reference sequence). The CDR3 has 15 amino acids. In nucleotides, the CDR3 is TGCAGTGCCGCCCCGGCGACAGGGACCTCCGGTACGCAGTATTTT. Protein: CSAAPATGTSGTQYF.

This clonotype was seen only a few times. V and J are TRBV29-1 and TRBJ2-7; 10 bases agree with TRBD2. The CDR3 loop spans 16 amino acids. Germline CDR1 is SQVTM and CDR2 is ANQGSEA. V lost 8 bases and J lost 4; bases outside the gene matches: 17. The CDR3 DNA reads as TGCAGCATCCGGAGGGCCAGCGGGAGGGCCGGGTACGAGCAGTACTTC. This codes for CSIRRASGRAGYEQYF.

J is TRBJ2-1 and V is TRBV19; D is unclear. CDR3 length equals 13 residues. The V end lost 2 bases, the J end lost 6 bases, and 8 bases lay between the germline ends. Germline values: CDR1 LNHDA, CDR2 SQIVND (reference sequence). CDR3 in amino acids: CASSIIGRNEQFF. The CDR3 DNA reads TGTGCCAGTAGTATAATAGGCCGCAATGAGCAGTTCTTC.

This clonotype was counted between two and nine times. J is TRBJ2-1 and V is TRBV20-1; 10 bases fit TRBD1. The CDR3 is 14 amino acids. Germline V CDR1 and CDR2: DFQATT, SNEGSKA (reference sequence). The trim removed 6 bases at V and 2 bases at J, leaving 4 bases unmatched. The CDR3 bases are TGCAGTGCGGCCGGGACAGGGGCCTACAATGAGCAGTTCTTC. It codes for CSAAGTGAYNEQFF.

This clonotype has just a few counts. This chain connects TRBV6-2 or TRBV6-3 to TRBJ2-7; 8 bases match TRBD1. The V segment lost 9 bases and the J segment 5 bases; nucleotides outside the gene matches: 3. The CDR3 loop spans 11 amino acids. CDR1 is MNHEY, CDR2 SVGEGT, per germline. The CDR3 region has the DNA TGTGCCAGTAGGACAGGGAACGAGCAGTACTTC. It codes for CASRTGNEQYF.

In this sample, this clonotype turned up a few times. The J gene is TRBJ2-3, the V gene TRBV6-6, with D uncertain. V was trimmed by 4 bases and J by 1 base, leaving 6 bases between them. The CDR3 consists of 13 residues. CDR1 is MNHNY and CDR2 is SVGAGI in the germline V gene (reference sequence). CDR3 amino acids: CASSWIGTDTQYF. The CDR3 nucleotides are TGTGCCAGCAGTTGGATCGGCACAGATACGCAGTATTTT.

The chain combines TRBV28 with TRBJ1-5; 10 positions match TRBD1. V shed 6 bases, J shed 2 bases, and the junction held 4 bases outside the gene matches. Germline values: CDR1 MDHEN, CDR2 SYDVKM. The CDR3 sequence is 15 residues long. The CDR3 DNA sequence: TGTGCCAGCAGAGGACAGGGGGTTCGCAATCAGCCCCAGCATTTT. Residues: CASRGQGVRNQPQHF.

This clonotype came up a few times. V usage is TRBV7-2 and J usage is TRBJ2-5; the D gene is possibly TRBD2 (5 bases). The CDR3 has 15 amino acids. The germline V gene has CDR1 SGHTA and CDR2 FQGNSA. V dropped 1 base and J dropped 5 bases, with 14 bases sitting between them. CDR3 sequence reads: CASSLGTYSGETQYF. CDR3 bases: TGTGCCAGCAGCTTAGGGACTTACTCGGGGGAGACCCAGTACTTC.

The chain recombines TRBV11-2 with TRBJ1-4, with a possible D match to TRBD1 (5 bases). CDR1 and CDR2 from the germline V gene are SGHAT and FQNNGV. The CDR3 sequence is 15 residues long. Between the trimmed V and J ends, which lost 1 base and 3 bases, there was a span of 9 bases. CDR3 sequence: CASSLGDGPNEKLFF. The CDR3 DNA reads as TGTGCCAGCAGCTTAGGGGACGGCCCTAATGAAAAACTGTTTTTT.

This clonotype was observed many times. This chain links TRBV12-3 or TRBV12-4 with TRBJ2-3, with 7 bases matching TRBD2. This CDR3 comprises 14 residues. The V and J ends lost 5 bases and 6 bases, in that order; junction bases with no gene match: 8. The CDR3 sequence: CASSIGTTGDTQYF. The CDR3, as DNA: TGTGCCAGCAGTATCGGGACTACTGGCGATACGCAGTATTTT.

CDR3: CASSLGAHGRVYNEQFF. CDR3 nucleotides: TGCGCCAGCAGCTTGGGAGCTCACGGGAGGGTTTACAATGAGCAGTTCTTC. The chain has TRBV5-1 and TRBJ2-1, with TRBD2 matching 8 bases. Unmatched junction bases numbered 9, after V lost 0 bases and J lost 4 bases. Germline V gives CDR1 SGHRS, CDR2 YFSETQ. The CDR3 contains 17 residues.

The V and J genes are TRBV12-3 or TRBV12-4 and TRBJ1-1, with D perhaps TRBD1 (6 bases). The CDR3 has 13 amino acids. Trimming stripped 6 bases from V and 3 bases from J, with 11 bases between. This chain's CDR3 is CASRLTGHTEAFF. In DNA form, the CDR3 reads TGTGCCAGCAGATTAACAGGGCACACTGAAGCTTTCTTT.

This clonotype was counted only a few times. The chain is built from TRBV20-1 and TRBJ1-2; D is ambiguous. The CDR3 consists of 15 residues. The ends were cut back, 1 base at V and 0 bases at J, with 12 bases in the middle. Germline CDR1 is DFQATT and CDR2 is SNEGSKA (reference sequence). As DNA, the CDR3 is TGCAGTGCTAGAGTGTCAGTGGGAACTAACTATGGCTACACCTTC. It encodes CSARVSVGTNYGYTF.

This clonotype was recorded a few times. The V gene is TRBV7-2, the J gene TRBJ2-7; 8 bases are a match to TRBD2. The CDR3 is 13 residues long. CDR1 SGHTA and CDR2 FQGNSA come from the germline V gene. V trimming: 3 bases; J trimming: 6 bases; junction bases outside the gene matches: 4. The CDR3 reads CASSFTSGSEQYF. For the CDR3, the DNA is TGTGCCAGCAGCTTTACTAGCGGTTCCGAGCAGTACTTC.

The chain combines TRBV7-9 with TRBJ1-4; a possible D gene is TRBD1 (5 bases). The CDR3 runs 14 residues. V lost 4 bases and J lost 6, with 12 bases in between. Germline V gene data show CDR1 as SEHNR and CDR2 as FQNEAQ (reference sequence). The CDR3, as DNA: TGTGCCAGCAGCTGGGGGGGAGGATATGAAAAACTGTTTTTT. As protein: CASSWGGGYEKLFF.

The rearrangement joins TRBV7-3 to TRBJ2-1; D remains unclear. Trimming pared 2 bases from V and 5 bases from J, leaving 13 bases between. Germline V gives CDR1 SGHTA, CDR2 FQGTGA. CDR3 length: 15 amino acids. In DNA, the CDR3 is TGTGCCAGCAGCTTAGGGCTAGTTAGAGACAATGAGCAGTTCTTC. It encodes CASSLGLVRDNEQFF.

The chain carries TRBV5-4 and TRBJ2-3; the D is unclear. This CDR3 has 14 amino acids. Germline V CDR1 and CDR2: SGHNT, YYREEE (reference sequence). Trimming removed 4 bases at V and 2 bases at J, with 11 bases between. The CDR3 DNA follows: TGTGCCAGCAGCCCCCCAGTTTCCACAGATACGCAGTATTTT. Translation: CASSPPVSTDTQYF.

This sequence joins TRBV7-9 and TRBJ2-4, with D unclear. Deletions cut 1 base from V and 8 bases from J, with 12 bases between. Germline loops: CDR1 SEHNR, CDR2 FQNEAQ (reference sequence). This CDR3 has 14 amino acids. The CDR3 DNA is TGTGCCAGCAGCTTAGGCGACCCTGGGGACATTCAGTACTTC. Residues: CASSLGDPGDIQYF.

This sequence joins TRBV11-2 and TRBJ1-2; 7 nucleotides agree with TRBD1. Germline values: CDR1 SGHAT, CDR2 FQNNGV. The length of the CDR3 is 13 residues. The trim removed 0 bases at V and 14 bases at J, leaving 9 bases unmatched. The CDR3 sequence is CASSLELGGTVTF. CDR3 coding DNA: TGTGCCAGCAGCTTAGAACTGGGCGGGACAGTAACCTTC.

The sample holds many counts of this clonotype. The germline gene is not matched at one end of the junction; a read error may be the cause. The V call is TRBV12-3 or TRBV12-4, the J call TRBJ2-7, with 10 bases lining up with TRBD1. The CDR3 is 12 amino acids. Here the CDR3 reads CASSSMTGGAIF. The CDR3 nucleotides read TGTGCCAGCAGTTCAATGACAGGGGGCGCGATCTTC.